Listed below are T cell receptor beta chains from one sample, sequenced in a study of glioma-infiltrating T cells. TCRdb itself ran the multiplex PCR reads through MiXCR, one entry per CDR3 protein. The table shows approximately 5,300 distinct CDR3 sequences, with around 30% occurring only once. The sequenced material came from glioma tissue, nonneoplastic brain tissue, or PBMCs (not recorded which). The receptor source for this set is a human donor with low-grade glioma or glioblastoma, undergoing nonglioma brain surgery, or in good health (not recorded which). The CDR3 runs from the conserved cysteine through the conserved F or W. A D gene is named only where the DNA matches it firmly. Clone sizes are given selectively: once, few, many, or a class where the clone is expanded.

>TRBV7-6|many|TRBD1|TRBJ2-1
CASSFLTGDSSYNEQFF
TGTGCCAGCAGCTTTCTTACCGGGGACAGCTCCTACAATGAGCAGTTCTTC
>TRBV20-1|once|TRBD2|TRBJ2-5
CSARELAGAQETQYF
TGCAGTGCTAGAGAATTAGCGGGGGCGCAAGAGACCCAGTACTTC
>TRBV7-2|many|-|TRBJ2-5
CASSRPSLESQYF
TGTGCCAGCAGCCGCCCCTCTTTAGAGTCCCAGTACTTC
>TRBV7-2|many|-|TRBJ2-5
CASSPAVQETQYF
TGTGCCAGCAGCCCAGCGGTTCAAGAGACCCAGTACTTC
>TRBV5-5|-|-|TRBJ1-6
CASSTGSYNSPLHF
TGTGCCAGCAGCACAGGCTCCTATAATTCACCCCTCCACTTT
>TRBV20-1|medium-sized|-|TRBJ2-3
CSATRGQGTDTQYF
TGCAGTGCCACGCGGGGGCAGGGCACAGATACGCAGTATTTT
>TRBV5-1|many|TRBD2|TRBJ2-1
CASSFNPLAGEYNEQFF
TGCGCCAGCAGCTTTAATCCGCTAGCGGGAGAGTACAATGAGCAGTTCTTC
>TRBV7-2|medium-sized|TRBD2|TRBJ2-3
CASSPSGRGVDTQYF
TGTGCCAGCAGTCCGAGCGGGAGAGGTGTAGATACGCAGTATTTT
>TRBV6-2/TRBV6-3|medium-sized|TRBD1|TRBJ2-5
CASSYRTGGTQYF
TGTGCCAGCAGTTACCGGACAGGAGGGACCCAGTACTTC
>TRBV19|many|TRBD1|TRBJ1-6
CASSTRDSSYNSPLHF
TGTGCCAGTAGTACGAGGGACAGTTCCTATAATTCACCCCTCCACTTT
>TRBV24-1|many|-|TRBJ2-2
CATSLGGTGELFF
TGTGCCACCAGCTTGGGGGGAACCGGGGAGCTGTTTTTT
>TRBV20-1|-|TRBD2|TRBJ2-1
CSARVRPRGLAEVNEQFF
TGCAGTGCTAGAGTTCGCCCCCGAGGACTAGCGGAAGTGAATGAGCAGTTCTTC
>TRBV7-9|many|-|TRBJ2-1
CASSSLVYEQFF
TGTGCCAGCAGCTCGTTAGTTTATGAGCAGTTCTTC
>TRBV20-1|medium-sized|TRBD1|TRBJ2-3
CSASYLDRGFTDTQYF
TGCAGTGCTAGTTACCTCGACAGGGGATTCACAGATACGCAGTATTTT
>TRBV19|many|-|TRBJ2-1
CASSRLYNEQFF
TGTGCCAGTAGTCGACTTTACAATGAGCAGTTCTTC
>TRBV19|medium-sized|TRBD1|TRBJ1-1
CASKERQGNTEAFF
TGTGCCAGTAAAGAGAGACAGGGCAACACTGAAGCTTTCTTT
>TRBV27|large|-|TRBJ1-2
CASSLRVGYGYTF
TGTGCCAGCAGTCTCAGGGTTGGCTATGGCTACACCTTC
>TRBV4-2|-|-|TRBJ2-5
CASSQDDNHQETQYF
TGTGCCAGCAGCCAAGATGACAACCACCAAGAGACCCAGTACTTC
>TRBV9|many|-|TRBJ2-1
CASSVEADSYNEQFF
TGTGCCAGCAGCGTAGAAGCGGACTCCTACAATGAGCAGTTCTTC
>TRBV29-1|many|TRBD1|TRBJ2-7
CSAGRQGAYEQYF
TGCAGCGCTGGTAGACAGGGGGCGTACGAGCAGTACTTC
>TRBV6-2/TRBV6-3|medium-sized|-|TRBJ2-7
CASTSSYEQYF
TGTGCCAGTACGTCCTCGTACGAGCAGTACTTC
>TRBV15|medium-sized|-|TRBJ1-3
CATSRDTGTGNTIYF
TGTGCCACCAGCAGAGATACAGGCACCGGAAACACCATATATTTT
>TRBV28|medium-sized|TRBD1|TRBJ2-7
CASSLWGQQLYEQYF
TGTGCCAGCAGTTTATGGGGACAGCAACTCTACGAGCAGTACTTC
>TRBV2|many|TRBD2|TRBJ2-5
CASSELPIAGETQYF
TGTGCCAGCAGTGAACTTCCGATAGCGGGAGAGACCCAGTACTTC
>TRBV20-1|-|TRBD1|TRBJ2-5
CSATSGTGSRGETQYF
TGCAGTGCTACCTCCGGGACAGGCTCCCGCGGGGAGACCCAGTACTTC
>TRBV7-2|medium-sized|-|TRBJ1-5
CASSLGMAGVQPQHF
TGTGCCAGCAGCTTAGGGATGGCAGGGGTTCAGCCCCAGCATTTT
>TRBV5-1|-|-|TRBJ2-2
CASSAGTANTGELFF
TGCGCCAGCAGCGCTGGGACGGCGAACACCGGGGAGCTGTTTTTT
>TRBV30|many|TRBD1|TRBJ1-5
CAWSAGTVFRQHF
TGTGCCTGGAGTGCCGGGACAGTTTTTCGCCAGCATTTT
>TRBV2|medium-sized|-|TRBJ1-1
CASSEGRRAFF
TGTGCCAGCAGTGAGGGCAGGAGGGCTTTCTTT
>TRBV9|many|-|TRBJ2-1
CASSVGLLEYDEQFF
TGTGCCAGCAGCGTAGGGTTGCTCGAGTATGATGAGCAGTTCTTC
>TRBV7-7|many|-|TRBJ2-5
CASSLGGAQETQYF
TGTGCTAGCAGCTTAGGCGGGGCCCAAGAGACCCAGTACTTC
>TRBV7-2|medium-sized|-|TRBJ2-1
CASSLWGAAPNNEQFF
TGTGCCAGCAGCTTATGGGGTGCGGCCCCCAACAATGAGCAGTTCTTC
>TRBV10-3|-|-|TRBJ1-1
CAISDQRTGKDFF
TGTGCCATCAGTGACCAAAGAACAGGGAAAGATTTTTTT
>TRBV7-2|many|-|TRBJ2-3
CASQRGGTDTQYF
TGTGCCAGTCAGAGGGGGGGCACAGATACGCAGTATTTT
>TRBV7-8|many|-|TRBJ2-7
CASSPAGRDSAYEQYF
TGTGCCAGCAGCCCAGCGGGTAGGGACTCGGCCTACGAGCAGTACTTC
>TRBV20-1|medium-sized|-|TRBJ1-1
CSARPLAGTMGTEAFF
TGCAGTGCTAGACCGCTGGCAGGGACGATGGGCACTGAAGCTTTCTTT
>TRBV3-1|many|-|TRBJ2-3
CASSPYHMGTDTQYF
TGTGCCAGCAGCCCTTATCACATGGGGACAGATACGCAGTATTTT
>TRBV6-1|medium-sized|TRBD1|TRBJ1-1
CASSPGQGKRTEAFF
TGTGCCAGCAGTCCCGGACAGGGGAAAAGGACTGAAGCTTTCTTT
>TRBV7-3|-|TRBD1|TRBJ1-1
CASSAQGVHSDALF
TGTGCCAGCAGCGCACAGGGGGTGCACAGTGACGCTTTGTTT
>TRBV19|many|TRBD1|TRBJ2-7
CASGTTGNPYEQYF
TGTGCCAGCGGAACGACAGGGAACCCCTACGAGCAGTACTTC
>TRBV6-2/TRBV6-3|-|-|TRBJ2-1
CASTRDPLSYNEQFF
TGTGCCAGCACCCGGGACCCCCTCTCCTACAATGAGCAGTTCTTC
>TRBV4-1|medium-sized|-|TRBJ2-1
CASSQDFRPGSGNNEQFF
TGCGCCAGCAGCCAAGACTTCAGGCCAGGGTCGGGGAACAATGAGCAGTTCTTC
>TRBV7-2|many|TRBD2|TRBJ2-1
CASSLVVGLAGADNEQFF
TGTGCCAGCAGCTTAGTTGTTGGACTAGCGGGAGCAGACAATGAGCAGTTCTTC
>TRBV12-3/TRBV12-4|-|TRBD1|TRBJ2-1
CATGTGAYNEQFF
TGTGCCACCGGGACAGGGGCCTACAATGAGCAGTTCTTC
>TRBV28|many|TRBD2|TRBJ2-1
CASSLSGSVYNEQFF
TGTGCCAGCAGTTTAAGCGGGAGTGTCTACAATGAGCAGTTCTTC
>TRBV28|-|-|TRBJ2-7
CASSSSARATEQYF
TGTGCCAGCAGTTCCTCGGCCAGGGCCACCGAGCAGTACTTC
>TRBV6-2/TRBV6-3|-|TRBD1|TRBJ2-7
CASSRTGTVSYEQYF
TGTGCCAGCAGCCGAACCGGGACAGTCTCCTACGAGCAGTACTTC
>TRBV2|medium-sized|TRBD1|TRBJ1-4
CASRDDRVNEKLFF
TGTGCCAGCAGGGACGACAGGGTTAATGAAAAACTGTTTTTT
>TRBV7-2|medium-sized|-|TRBJ2-2
CASSLGGRKHTGELFF
TGTGCCAGCAGCTTAGGTGGAAGAAAGCACACCGGGGAGCTGTTTTTT
>TRBV6-2/TRBV6-3|medium-sized|TRBD2|TRBJ2-1
CASSFAGGPAEQFF
TGTGCCAGCAGTTTTGCGGGAGGGCCTGCCGAGCAGTTCTTC
>TRBV12-3/TRBV12-4|many|TRBD1|TRBJ2-2
CASSSGTANTGELFF
TGTGCCAGCAGTTCCGGGACAGCGAACACCGGGGAGCTGTTTTTT
>TRBV7-2|few|TRBD2|TRBJ2-1
CASSSRPGLGPGEQFF
TGTGCCAGCAGCTCCCGGCCGGGACTAGGGCCCGGTGAGCAGTTCTTC
>TRBV6-2/TRBV6-3|-|-|TRBJ2-1
CAGSYSIALRYHAPGF
TGTGCCGGCAGCTACTCTATTGCTCTTCGCTACCATGCGCCGGGCTTC
>TRBV27|large|TRBD1|TRBJ1-5
CASSLTGGNQPQHF
TGTGCCAGCAGTTTGACAGGGGGCAATCAGCCCCAGCATTTT
>TRBV6-2/TRBV6-3|medium-sized|-|TRBJ2-1
CASSRRNEQFF
TGTGCCAGCAGCCGCCGGAATGAGCAGTTCTTC
>TRBV20-1|medium-sized|TRBD2|TRBJ2-3
CSARAGPPGLAGPDTQYF
TGCAGTGCTAGAGCCGGACCCCCCGGGCTAGCGGGCCCAGATACGCAGTATTTT
>TRBV6-6|many|TRBD2|TRBJ2-2
CASSYPKKGLAGTGELFF
TGTGCCAGCAGTTACCCAAAGAAGGGACTAGCGGGAACCGGGGAGCTGTTTTTT